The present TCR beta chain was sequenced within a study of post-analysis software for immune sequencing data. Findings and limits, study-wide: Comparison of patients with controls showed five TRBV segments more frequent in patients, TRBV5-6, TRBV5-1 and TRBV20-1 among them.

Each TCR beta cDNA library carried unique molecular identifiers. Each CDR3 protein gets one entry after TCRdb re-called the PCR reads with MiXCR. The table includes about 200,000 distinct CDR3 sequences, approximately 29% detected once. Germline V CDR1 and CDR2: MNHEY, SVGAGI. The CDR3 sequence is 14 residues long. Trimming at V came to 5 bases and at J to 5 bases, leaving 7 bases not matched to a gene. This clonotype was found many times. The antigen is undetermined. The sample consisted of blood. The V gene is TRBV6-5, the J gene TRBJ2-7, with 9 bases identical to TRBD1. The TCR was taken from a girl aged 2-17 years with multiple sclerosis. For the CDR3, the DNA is TGTGCCAGCAGTGGTGACAGGGGGAAAAACGAGCAGTACTTC. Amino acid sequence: CASSGDRGKNEQYF.